The 21 T cell receptor beta chains listed next were all sequenced from one sample in a study of blood T cell repertoires in COVID-19. Libraries were prepared by immunoSEQ multiplex PCR; TCRdb keeps only in-frame clonotypes and omits some of them. Of 340,000 or so clones in the sample, 65% to 85% were seen once. The sequenced sample consisted of peripheral blood. These receptors all stem from a man younger than 45 with active or convalescent COVID-19.

The chain combines TRBV25-1 with TRBJ2-1, with unresolved D. Germline CDR1 and CDR2: MGHDK and SYGVNS. There are 16 residues in the CDR3. V shed 7 bases and J shed 0 bases, with 16 bases lying between them. CDR3 region: CASMSSRTDSYNEQFF. The CDR3 bases are TGTGCCAGCATGAGTAGTAGAACCGACTCCTACAATGAGCAGTTCTTC.

This chain links TRBV5-6 with TRBJ2-2, with 10 bases that match TRBD1. Per the germline V gene, CDR1 is SGHDT and CDR2 is YYEEEE. J gave up 8 bases and V 4 bases, and 5 bases lay outside the gene matches. The CDR3 sequence is 14 residues long. The CDR3: CASSTGTGAGELFF. The CDR3, as DNA: TGTGCCAGCAGCACCGGGACAGGGGCAGGGGAGCTGTTTTTT.

This clone has a single count. The chain is built from TRBV2 and TRBJ1-1; the D gene is possibly TRBD1 (6 bases). Germline-derived CDR1 and CDR2 are SNHLY and FYNNEI. The CDR3 totals 15 residues. Trimming took off 11 bases at V and 0 bases at J, with 19 bases between the two ends. The CDR3 loop reads CAGSNLGQMNTEAFF. The CDR3 nucleotides are TGTGCCGGTTCTAATCTCGGACAGATGAACACTGAAGCTTTCTTT.

The chain joins TRBV10-3 to TRBJ2-3; D call uncertain. The CDR3 sequence is 14 residues long. Germline CDR1 and CDR2: ENHRY and SYGVKD. Between the trimmed V and J ends, which lost 3 bases and 4 bases, there was a span of 11 bases. CDR3 in DNA: TGTGCCATCAGTGAAGGAGTCCGAGCAGATACGCAGTATTTT. Translation gives CAISEGVRADTQYF.

The rearrangement uses TRBV5-6 and TRBJ2-5, with 9 bases that match TRBD1. Germline V CDR1 and CDR2: SGHDT, YYEEEE. V shed 4 bases, J shed 2 bases, and the junction held 12 bases outside the gene matches. The CDR3 contains 17 residues. The CDR3 protein is CASSPFYRGLGQETQYF. CDR3 nucleotide sequence: TGTGCCAGCAGCCCCTTCTACAGGGGGCTGGGACAAGAGACCCAGTACTTC.

The chain has TRBV6-2 or TRBV6-3 and TRBJ1-1; no clear D gene. V was trimmed by 6 bases and J by 2 bases, leaving 13 bases between them. Germline V gene lookup returns CDR1 MNHEY and CDR2 SVGEGT. The CDR3 consists of 14 residues. CDR3 nucleotide sequence: TGTGCCAGCAGCCTGACATGGGCCAACACTGAAGCTTTCTTT. Translating gives CASSLTWANTEAFF.

This rearrangement joins TRBV6-2 or TRBV6-3 to TRBJ2-1; TRBD2 might be the D (5 bases). CDR1 MNHEY and CDR2 SVGEGT come from the germline V gene. V dropped 2 bases and J dropped 3 bases, with 8 bases sitting between them. CDR3 size: 14 residues. CDR3 loop: CASSYAAGYNEQFF. CDR3 nucleotides: TGTGCCAGCAGTTACGCGGCGGGCTACAATGAGCAGTTCTTC.

This clone has more than one count but fewer than ten. This sequence joins TRBV30 and TRBJ1-5; a weak D match, TRBD1 (6 bases). V lost 3 bases and J 11 bases, leaving 11 bases between the germline ends. The CDR3 is made up of 11 amino acids. CDR1 and CDR2 (germline): GTSNPN, SVGIG (reference sequence). Here the CDR3 reads CAWSEGGAQHF. The CDR3 DNA is TGTGCCTGGAGCGAGGGGGGGGCCCAGCATTTT.

The genes are TRBV4-2 and TRBJ2-7; D may be TRBD2 (6 bases). V shed 1 base and J shed 0 bases, with 10 bases lying between them. The CDR3 is made up of 15 amino acids. The germline gives CDR1 LGHNA, CDR2 YNFKEQ. The CDR3 loop reads CASSQGEVSSYEQYF. For the CDR3, the DNA is TGTGCCAGCAGCCAAGGGGAGGTGAGCTCCTACGAGCAGTACTTC.

The chain has TRBV24-1 and TRBJ1-5; 7 bases align to TRBD1. The germline CDR1 and CDR2 sequences are KGHDR and SFDVKD. The trim removed 7 bases at V and 4 bases at J, leaving 3 bases unmatched. CDR3 size: 13 residues. The CDR3: CATSDRANQPQHF. As DNA, the CDR3 is TGTGCCACCAGCGACAGGGCTAATCAGCCCCAGCATTTT.

The gene calls are TRBV9 and TRBJ1-1; maybe TRBD1 (5 bases). V was shortened by 3 bases and J by 5 bases, with 14 bases between the two germline ends. The germline gives CDR1 SGDLS, CDR2 YYNGEE. This CDR3 spans 14 amino acids. CDR3 DNA sequence: TGTGCCAGCAGCGCCGGCAGGGTAATGACTGAAGCTTTCTTT. This encodes CASSAGRVMTEAFF.

This chain links TRBV4-2 with TRBJ1-6, with D perhaps matching TRBD1 (6 bases). Germline CDR1 LGHNA, CDR2 YNFKEQ. The CDR3 is 15 residues long. V lost 3 bases, J lost 7 bases, and 13 bases lay in between. The CDR3 nucleotides read TGTGCCAGCAGCCACTCGGACAGCCAGAATTCACCCCTCCACTTT. As protein: CASSHSDSQNSPLHF.

The chain couples TRBV6-1 to TRBJ2-5; 8 bases align to TRBD2. There are 15 residues in the CDR3. CDR1 and CDR2 (germline): MNHNS, SASEGT. J was trimmed by 8 bases and V by 1 base; bases with no gene match: 9. For the CDR3, the DNA is TGTGCCAGCAGTGAAGGGGTAGCGGGGTGGCAAACCCAGTACTTC. Protein sequence: CASSEGVAGWQTQYF.

The V call is TRBV6-5, the J call TRBJ1-6; 9 nucleotides line up with TRBD1. The germline CDR1 and CDR2 sequences are MNHEY and SVGAGI. The CDR3 is 14 residues long. Losses at the gene ends were 4 bases for V and 12 bases for J; bases not matched to a gene: 7. The CDR3 bases are TGTGCCAGCAGTTCGGACAGGGGCGGGGGACCCCTCCACTTT. This codes for CASSSDRGGGPLHF.

The chain is built from TRBV5-4 and TRBJ1-5; D might be TRBD1 (5 bases). V lost 4 bases, J lost 7 bases, and 9 bases lay in between. CDR1 is SGHNT, CDR2 YYREEE, per germline (reference sequence). The CDR3 contains 12 residues. In DNA, the CDR3 is TGTGCCAGCAGCGCGCAGGGACAGCCCCAGCATTTT. It translates to CASSAQGQPQHF.

The chain has TRBV20-1 and TRBJ1-5; possibly TRBD1 for D (6 bases). Germline CDR1 is DFQATT and CDR2 is SNEGSKA (reference sequence). Deletions cut 3 bases from V and 5 bases from J, with 14 bases between. This CDR3 is 14 amino acids long. CDR3 region: CSASEQGRHQPQHF. The CDR3 DNA is TGCAGTGCTAGTGAACAGGGTCGGCATCAGCCCCAGCATTTT.

CDR3 loop: CASSLGTGRSPLHF. The DNA of the CDR3 is TGCGCCAGCAGCCTTGGGACAGGGAGGTCACCCCTCCACTTT. V usage is TRBV5-1 and J usage is TRBJ1-6; 9 bases fit TRBD1. The CDR3 is 14 residues long. Germline loops: CDR1 SGHRS, CDR2 YFSETQ. With V trimmed by 4 bases and J by 10 bases, 6 bases remained unmatched.

The chain is built from TRBV5-1 and TRBJ2-7, with D perhaps TRBD2 (5 bases). CDR3 length equals 14 residues. Germline CDR1 reads SGHRS; CDR2 reads YFSETQ. The V end lost 4 bases, the J end lost 2 bases, and 13 bases lay between the germline ends. DNA of the CDR3: TGCGCCAGCAGCAGCTCTACGGGAACCTACGAGCAGTACTTC. Protein: CASSSSTGTYEQYF.

V and J are TRBV7-9 and TRBJ1-1; possible D gene TRBD1, 6 bases. This CDR3 comprises 14 residues. The ends were cut back, 4 bases at V and 5 bases at J, with 14 bases in the middle. Per the germline V gene, CDR1 is SEHNR and CDR2 is FQNEAQ (reference sequence). CDR3 amino acids: CASSSPGGGTEAFF. In nucleotides, the CDR3 is TGTGCCAGCAGCTCTCCGGGAGGGGGAACTGAAGCTTTCTTT.

In the case of this clone: One end of the junction does not line up with germline, which may come from a read error. The same CDR3 also results from other DNA sequences found in this sample. The V gene is TRBV25-1, the J gene TRBJ2-2; D perhaps matches TRBD2 (5 bases). Germline CDR1 is MGHDK and CDR2 is SYGVNS. This CDR3 has 15 amino acids. In DNA form, the CDR3 reads TGTGCCAGCAGTGAATACTCGAATGGAGCCGGGGAGCTATTTTTT. As protein: CASSEYSNGAGELFF.

The V call is TRBV7-3, the J call TRBJ2-1; D remains ambiguous. The CDR3 runs to 13 residues. Germline loops: CDR1 SGHTA, CDR2 FQGTGA. Trimming took off 4 bases at V and 10 bases at J, with 14 bases between the two ends. The CDR3 is CASSSDYLEEQFF. CDR3 DNA sequence: TGTGCCAGCAGCTCGGATTATCTAGAGGAGCAGTTCTTC.